This T cell receptor beta chain was recovered during a study of metastatic and nonmetastatic thyroid tumors. Every patient was untreated before thyroid surgery. From the PCR reads, TCRdb re-called clones with MiXCR. The table shows around 22,000 clones, with roughly 11% occurring only once. The length of the CDR3 is 17 residues. V shed 1 base and J shed 3 bases, with 18 bases lying between them. Germline CDR1 reads SEHNR; CDR2 reads FQNEAQ (reference sequence). There are many counts of this clone. This rearrangement joins TRBV7-9 to TRBJ2-5; possibly TRBD1 or TRBD2 for D (7 bases each). The origin of this receptor is a female donor with papillary thyroid cancer or a benign thyroid nodule (not recorded which). Some clones in this sample may be carry-over from other donors' samples. Sequenced input: blood. CDR3 amino acids: CASSLDRPTGREETQYF. The CDR3 DNA reads as TGTGCCAGCAGCTTAGATCGGCCGACAGGGAGGGAAGAGACCCAGTACTTC. Complete variable domain (other parts from reference TRBV7-9 and TRBJ2-5): DTGVSQNPRHKITKRGQNVTFRCDPISEHNRLYWYRQTLGQGPEFLTYFQNEAQLEKSRLLSDRFSAERPKGSFSTLEIQRTEQGDSAMYLCASSLDRPTGREETQYFGPGTRLLVL.